This T cell receptor beta chain was recorded in a study of blood T cell repertoires in COVID-19. Study-wide background: Specimens from acute and convalescent COVID-19 originated in the United States, Italy and Spain.

Sequenced by immunoSEQ multiplex PCR; TCRdb stores in-frame clones only, minus some. The table shows 200,000 to 250,000 clones, with about four fifths occurring only once. CDR1 is WNHNN, CDR2 SYGVQD, per germline (reference sequence). The CDR3 contains 13 residues. V was shortened by 2 bases and J by 1 base, with 5 bases between the two germline ends. This TCR derives from a woman in her forties or fifties with active or convalescent COVID-19. The chain recombines TRBV10-1 with TRBJ1-1; D is undetermined. Sequences were obtained from peripheral blood. In DNA form, the CDR3 reads TGCGCCAGCAGTGAGGCCGGGAACACTGAAGCTTTCTTT. Residues: CASSEAGNTEAFF.